What follows is one T cell receptor (beta chain) and its context. The antigen is undetermined. The data belong to a study of cytomegalovirus exposure and HLA in healthy donors. Both 60 Vbeta primers and 13 Jbeta primers went into the PCR. Repertoires were generated with immunoSEQ multiplex PCR, while TCRdb's copy carries only in-frame clones and drops some. The sample shows approximately 240,000 clones, over 65% of them seen only once. CDR3 length equals 14 residues. Losses at the gene ends were 6 bases for V and 3 bases for J; bases not matched to a gene: 4. The germline V gene encodes CDR1 MDHEN and CDR2 SYDVKM. Donors consisted of healthy bone marrow donors. Study-wide points: Earlier results showed most TCR beta V segments being productive about 87% or about 30% of the time. Later on, a genetic analysis was performed. It linked a missense variant in DCLRE1C with V- and J-gene trimming of TCR beta.

The chain has TRBV28 and TRBJ1-4, with 7 positions matching TRBD1. This TCR came from a woman aged 60-70 years in good health and CMV-seropositive. Source material: PBMCs. This chain's CDR3 is CASSPGTANEKLFF. The CDR3 DNA follows: TGTGCCAGCAGCCCTGGGACAGCTAATGAAAAACTGTTTTTT.